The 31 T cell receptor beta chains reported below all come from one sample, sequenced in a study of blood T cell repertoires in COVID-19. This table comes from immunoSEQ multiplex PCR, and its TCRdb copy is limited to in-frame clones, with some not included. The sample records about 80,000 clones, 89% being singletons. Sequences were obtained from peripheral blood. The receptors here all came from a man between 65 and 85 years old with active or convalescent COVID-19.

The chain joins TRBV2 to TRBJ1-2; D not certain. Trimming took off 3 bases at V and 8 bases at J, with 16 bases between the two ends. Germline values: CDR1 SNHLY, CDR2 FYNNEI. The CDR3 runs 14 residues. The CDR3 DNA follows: TGTGCCAGCAGTGAGGCCTCGGGCGGAGGAGGCTACACCTTC. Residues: CASSEASGGGGYTF.

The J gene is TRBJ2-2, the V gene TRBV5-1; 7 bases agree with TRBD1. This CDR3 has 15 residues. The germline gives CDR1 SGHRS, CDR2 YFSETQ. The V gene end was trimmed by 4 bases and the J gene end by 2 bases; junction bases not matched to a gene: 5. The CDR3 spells CASSPRQGNTGELFF. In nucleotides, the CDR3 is TGCGCCAGCAGCCCGCGACAGGGAAACACCGGGGAGCTGTTTTTT.

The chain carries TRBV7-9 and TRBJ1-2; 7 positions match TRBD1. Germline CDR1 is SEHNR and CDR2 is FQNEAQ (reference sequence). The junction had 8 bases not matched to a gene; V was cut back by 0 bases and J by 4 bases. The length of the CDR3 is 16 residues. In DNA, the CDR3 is TGTGCCAGCAGCTTAGCGAGCCCGGACAGGAGCTATGGCTACACCTTC. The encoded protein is CASSLASPDRSYGYTF.

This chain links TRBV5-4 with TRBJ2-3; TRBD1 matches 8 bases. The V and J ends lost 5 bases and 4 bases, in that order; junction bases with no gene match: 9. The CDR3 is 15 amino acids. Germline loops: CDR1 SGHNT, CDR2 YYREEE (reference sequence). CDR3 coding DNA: TGTGCCAGCAGGCCAGGGGGCATAACCGCAGATACGCAGTATTTT. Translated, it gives CASRPGGITADTQYF.

The CDR3 loop is CASSSSGTAMHNEQFF. The DNA for the CDR3 is TGCGCCAGCAGCTCATCCGGGACAGCCATGCACAATGAGCAGTTCTTC. This chain connects TRBV5-1 to TRBJ2-1, with TRBD1 matching over 7 bases. Germline V CDR1 and CDR2: SGHRS, YFSETQ. V trimming: 3 bases; J trimming: 5 bases; junction bases outside the gene matches: 11. The CDR3 runs to 16 residues.

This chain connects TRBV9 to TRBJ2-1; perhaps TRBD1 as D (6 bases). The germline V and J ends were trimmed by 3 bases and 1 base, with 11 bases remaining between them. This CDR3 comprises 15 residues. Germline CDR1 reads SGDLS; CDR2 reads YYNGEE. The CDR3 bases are TGTGCCAGCAGCGCAGGAACAGGGTCCTACAATGAGCAGTTCTTC. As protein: CASSAGTGSYNEQFF.

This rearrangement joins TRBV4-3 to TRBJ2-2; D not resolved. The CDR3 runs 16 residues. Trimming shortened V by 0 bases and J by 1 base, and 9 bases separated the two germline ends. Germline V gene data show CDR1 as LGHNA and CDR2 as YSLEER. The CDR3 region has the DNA TGCGCCAGCAGCCAAGAGGGCTACCAGAACACCGGGGAGCTGTTTTTT. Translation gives CASSQEGYQNTGELFF.

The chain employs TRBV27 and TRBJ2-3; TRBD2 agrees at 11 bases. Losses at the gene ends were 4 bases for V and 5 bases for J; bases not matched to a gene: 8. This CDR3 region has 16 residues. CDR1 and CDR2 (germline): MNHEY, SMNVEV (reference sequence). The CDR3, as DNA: TGTGCCAGCAGTTCCGGGGCTAGCGGGGGGTTAGATACGCAGTATTTT. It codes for CASSSGASGGLDTQYF.

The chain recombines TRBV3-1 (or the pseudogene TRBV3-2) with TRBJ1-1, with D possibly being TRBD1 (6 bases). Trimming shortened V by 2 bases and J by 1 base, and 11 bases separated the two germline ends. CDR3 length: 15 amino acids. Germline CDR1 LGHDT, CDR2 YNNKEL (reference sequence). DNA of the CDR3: TGTGCCAGCAGCCAATGGGGGCTAGGGAACACTGAAGCTTTCTTT. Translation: CASSQWGLGNTEAFF.

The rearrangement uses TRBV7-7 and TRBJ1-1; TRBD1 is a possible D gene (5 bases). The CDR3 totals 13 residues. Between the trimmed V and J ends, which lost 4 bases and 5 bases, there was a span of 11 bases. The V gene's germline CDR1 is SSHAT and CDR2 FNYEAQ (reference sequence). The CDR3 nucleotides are TGTGCCAGCAGCTCTGACCGGGGGACTGAAGCTTTCTTT. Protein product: CASSSDRGTEAFF.

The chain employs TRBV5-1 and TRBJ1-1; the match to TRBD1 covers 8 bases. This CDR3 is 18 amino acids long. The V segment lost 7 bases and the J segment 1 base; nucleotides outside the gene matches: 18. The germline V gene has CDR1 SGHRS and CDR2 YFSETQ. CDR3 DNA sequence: TGCGCCAGCCTTCCCGTGCCCCAGGGGGCAAGCGGGAACACTGAAGCTTTCTTT. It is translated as CASLPVPQGASGNTEAFF.

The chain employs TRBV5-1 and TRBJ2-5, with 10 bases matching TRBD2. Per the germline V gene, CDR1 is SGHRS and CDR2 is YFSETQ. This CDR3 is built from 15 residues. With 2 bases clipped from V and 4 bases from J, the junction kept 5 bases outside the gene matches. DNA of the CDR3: TGCGCCAGCAGCTTCTTAGCGGGGGGAGGAGAGACCCAGTACTTC. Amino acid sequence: CASSFLAGGGETQYF.

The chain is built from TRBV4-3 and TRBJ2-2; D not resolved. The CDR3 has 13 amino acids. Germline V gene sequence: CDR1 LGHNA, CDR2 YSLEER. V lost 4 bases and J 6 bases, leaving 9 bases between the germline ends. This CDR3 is CASSPPSAGELFF. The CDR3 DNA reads TGCGCCAGCAGCCCCCCCAGCGCCGGGGAGCTGTTTTTT.

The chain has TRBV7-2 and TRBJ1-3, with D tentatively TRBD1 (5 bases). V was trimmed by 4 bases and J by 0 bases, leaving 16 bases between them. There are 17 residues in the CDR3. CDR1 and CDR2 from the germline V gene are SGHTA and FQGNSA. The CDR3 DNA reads TGTGCCAGCAGCTCTCCTGGGGGGTCGAGCTCTGGAAACACCATATATTTT. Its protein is CASSSPGGSSSGNTIYF.

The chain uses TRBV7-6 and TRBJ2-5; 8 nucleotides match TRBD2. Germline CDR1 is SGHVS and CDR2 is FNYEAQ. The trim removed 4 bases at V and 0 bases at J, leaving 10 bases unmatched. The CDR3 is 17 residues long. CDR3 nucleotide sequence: TGTGCCAGCAGCTCCCCCTGGCGGGGGGCCAACCAAGAGACCCAGTACTTC. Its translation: CASSSPWRGANQETQYF.

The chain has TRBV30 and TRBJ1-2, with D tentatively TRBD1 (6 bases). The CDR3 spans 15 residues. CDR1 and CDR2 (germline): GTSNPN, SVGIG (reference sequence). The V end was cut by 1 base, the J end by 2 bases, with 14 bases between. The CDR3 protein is CAWSDWEGDNYGYTF. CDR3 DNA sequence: TGTGCCTGGAGTGATTGGGAGGGGGACAACTATGGCTACACCTTC.

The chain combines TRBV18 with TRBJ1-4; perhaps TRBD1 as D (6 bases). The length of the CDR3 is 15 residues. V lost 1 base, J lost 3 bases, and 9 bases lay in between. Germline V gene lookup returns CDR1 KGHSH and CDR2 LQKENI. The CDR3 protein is CASSPRAGANEKLFF. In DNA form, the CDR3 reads TGTGCCAGCTCACCACGGGCAGGGGCTAATGAAAAACTGTTTTTT.

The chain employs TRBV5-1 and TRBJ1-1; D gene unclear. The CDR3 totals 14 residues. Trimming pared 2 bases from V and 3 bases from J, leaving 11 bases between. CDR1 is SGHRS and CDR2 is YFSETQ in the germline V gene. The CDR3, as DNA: TGCGCCAGCAGCTTCGCGCCAGAGGACACTGAAGCTTTCTTT. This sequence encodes CASSFAPEDTEAFF.

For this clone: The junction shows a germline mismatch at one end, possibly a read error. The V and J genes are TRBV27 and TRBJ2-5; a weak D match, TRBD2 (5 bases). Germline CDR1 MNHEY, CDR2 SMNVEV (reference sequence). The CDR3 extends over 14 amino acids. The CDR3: CASSLSSPAEAQYF. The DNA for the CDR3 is TGTGCCAGCAGCTTATCCTCCCCCGCGGAGGCCCAGTACTTC.

The CDR3 reads CAWGTGIQYF. The CDR3, as DNA: TGTGCCTGGGGTACTGGCATTCAGTACTTC. The genes are TRBV30 and TRBJ2-4; D is ambiguous. Germline V gene sequence: CDR1 GTSNPN, CDR2 SVGIG (reference sequence). Trimming took off 5 bases at V and 9 bases at J, with 8 bases between the two ends. This CDR3 contains 10 residues.

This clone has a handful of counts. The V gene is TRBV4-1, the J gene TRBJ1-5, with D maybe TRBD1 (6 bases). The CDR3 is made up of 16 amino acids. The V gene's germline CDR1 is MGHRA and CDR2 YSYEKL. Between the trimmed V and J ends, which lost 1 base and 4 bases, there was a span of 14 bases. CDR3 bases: TGCGCCAGCAGCCAAGCCCCACAGGGAAGTAATCAGCCCCAGCATTTT. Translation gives CASSQAPQGSNQPQHF.

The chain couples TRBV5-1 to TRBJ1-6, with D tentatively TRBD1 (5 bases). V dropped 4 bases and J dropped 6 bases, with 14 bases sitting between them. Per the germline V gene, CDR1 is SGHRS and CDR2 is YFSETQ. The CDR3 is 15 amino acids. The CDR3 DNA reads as TGCGCCAGCAGCCCCCAGGGAAGCGCTAATTCACCCCTCCACTTT. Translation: CASSPQGSANSPLHF. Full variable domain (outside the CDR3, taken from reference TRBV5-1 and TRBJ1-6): KAGVTQTPRYLIKTRGQQVTLSCSPISGHRSVSWYQQTPGQGLQFLFEYFSETQRNKGNFPGRFSGRQFSNSRSEMNVSTLELGDSALYLCASSPQGSANSPLHFGNGTRLTVT.

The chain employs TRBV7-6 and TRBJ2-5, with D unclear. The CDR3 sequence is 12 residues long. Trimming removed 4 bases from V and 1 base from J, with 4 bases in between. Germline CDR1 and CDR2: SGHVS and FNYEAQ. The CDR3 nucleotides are TGTGCCAGCAGCTCGAGCCAAGAGACCCAGTACTTC. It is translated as CASSSSQETQYF.

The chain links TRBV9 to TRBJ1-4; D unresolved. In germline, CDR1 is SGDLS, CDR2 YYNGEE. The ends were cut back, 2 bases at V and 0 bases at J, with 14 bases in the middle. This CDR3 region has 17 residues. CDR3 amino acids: CASSVGRHSATNEKLFF. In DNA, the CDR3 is TGTGCCAGCAGCGTGGGCAGACATTCTGCAACTAATGAAAAACTGTTTTTT.

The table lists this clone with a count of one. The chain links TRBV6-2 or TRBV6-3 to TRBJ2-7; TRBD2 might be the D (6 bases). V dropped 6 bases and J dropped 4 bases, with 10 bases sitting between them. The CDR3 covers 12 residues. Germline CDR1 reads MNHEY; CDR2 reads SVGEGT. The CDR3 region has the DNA TGTGCCAGCAGCCGCGGGGAGTACGAGCAGTACTTC. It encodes CASSRGEYEQYF.

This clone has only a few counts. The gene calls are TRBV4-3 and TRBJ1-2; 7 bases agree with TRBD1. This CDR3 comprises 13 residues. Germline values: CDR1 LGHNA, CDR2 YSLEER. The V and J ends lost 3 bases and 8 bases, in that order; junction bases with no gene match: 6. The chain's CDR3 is CASSHTTGLGYTF. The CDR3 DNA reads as TGCGCCAGCAGCCACACGACAGGGTTGGGCTACACCTTC.

This CDR3 reads CASSSWPRGKTYEQYF. Written as DNA, the CDR3 is TGTGCCAGCAGCTCATGGCCGCGGGGGAAAACCTACGAGCAGTACTTC. The chain uses TRBV11-2 and TRBJ2-7; 7 nucleotides match TRBD2. Germline CDR1 reads SGHAT; CDR2 reads FQNNGV. This CDR3 has 16 amino acids. V was clipped by 4 bases and J by 2 bases; unmatched bases: 11. Full variable domain (remainder filled in from reference TRBV11-2 and TRBJ2-7): EAGVAQSPRYKIIEKRQSVAFWCNPISGHATLYWYQQILGQGPKLLIQFQNNGVVDDSQLPKDRFSAERLKGVDSTLKIQPAKLEDSAVYLCASSSWPRGKTYEQYFGPGTRLTVT.

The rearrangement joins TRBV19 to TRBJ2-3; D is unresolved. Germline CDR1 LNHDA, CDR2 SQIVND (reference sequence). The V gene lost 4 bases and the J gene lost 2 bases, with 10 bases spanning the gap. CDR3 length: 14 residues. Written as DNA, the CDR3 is TGTGCCAGTAGTACCTCGTACACCACAGATACGCAGTATTTT. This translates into CASSTSYTTDTQYF.

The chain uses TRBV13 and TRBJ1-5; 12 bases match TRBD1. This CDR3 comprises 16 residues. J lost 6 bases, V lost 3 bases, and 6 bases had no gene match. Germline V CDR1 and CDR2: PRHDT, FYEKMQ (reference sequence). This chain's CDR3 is CASSLGGTGGIQPQHF. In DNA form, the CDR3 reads TGTGCCAGCAGCTTGGGTGGGACAGGGGGCATTCAGCCCCAGCATTTT.

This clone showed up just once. The CDR3, as DNA: TGTGCCAGCAGCCAAGAGGCTAGCGGGGGTCTATTGGATGAGCAGTTCTTC. It translates to CASSQEASGGLLDEQFF. V and J are TRBV4-2 and TRBJ2-1; TRBD2 aligns across 10 bases. With V trimmed by 0 bases and J by 8 bases, 10 bases remained unmatched. CDR1 LGHNA and CDR2 YNFKEQ come from the germline V gene. This CDR3 contains 17 residues.

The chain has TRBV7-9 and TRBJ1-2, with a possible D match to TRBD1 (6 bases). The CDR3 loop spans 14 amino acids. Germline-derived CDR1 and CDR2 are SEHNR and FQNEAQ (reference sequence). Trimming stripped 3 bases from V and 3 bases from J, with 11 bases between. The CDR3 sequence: CASSFQGRDYGYTF. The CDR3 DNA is TGTGCCAGCAGCTTTCAGGGGAGAGACTATGGCTACACCTTC.